Following are 18 T cell receptor beta chains from one sample sequenced in a study of T-cell reconstitution after alpha-beta-depleted transplantation in children. This sample's TCRbeta library carried unique molecular identifier barcodes. TCRdb reprocessed the PCR reads with MiXCR, giving one entry per CDR3 protein. The repertoire holds some 200,000 distinct CDR3 sequences, with roughly 6.5% as singletons. The sequences come from PBMCs, collected before TCRalphabeta/CD19-depleted stem cell transplant. Source of these receptors: a girl under two years old with combined immunodeficiency, due to receive a stem cell transplant.

The sample holds many counts of this clonotype. The chain has TRBV20-1 and TRBJ2-7; TRBD1 agrees at 7 bases. The CDR3 covers 19 residues. Losses at the gene ends were 4 bases for V and 1 base for J; bases not matched to a gene: 22. The germline CDR1 and CDR2 sequences are DFQATT and SNEGSKA (reference sequence). Here the CDR3 reads CSATSPVFGRGPGSYEQYF. CDR3 DNA sequence: TGCAGTGCTACCTCACCGGTTTTTGGAAGGGGGCCGGGGTCCTACGAGCAGTACTTC.

This clonotype has ten or more counts. This chain links TRBV6-2 or TRBV6-3 with TRBJ1-1; D is ambiguous. V gave up 5 bases and J gave up 1 base, with 8 bases separating them. The germline V gene encodes CDR1 MNHEY and CDR2 SVGEGT. This CDR3 contains 13 residues. Here the CDR3 DNA reads TGTGCCAGCAGTATTCTGCGGAACACTGAAGCTTTCTTT. Protein: CASSILRNTEAFF.

The table lists this clonotype with many counts. V usage is TRBV12-3 or TRBV12-4 and J usage is TRBJ2-1; TRBD1 matches 7 bases. Unmatched junction bases numbered 23, after V lost 5 bases and J lost 4 bases. The CDR3 covers 20 residues. This CDR3 is CASSPTGARVWGRRYNEQFF. CDR3 nucleotide sequence: TGTGCCAGCAGTCCAACAGGGGCGAGAGTTTGGGGCCGTCGGTACAATGAGCAGTTCTTC.

This clonotype was recorded at least ten times. CDR3 loop: CSGGDLFSSYNEQFF. The CDR3 DNA sequence: TGCAGCGGGGGAGACCTGTTCTCCTCCTACAATGAGCAGTTCTTC. The rearrangement uses TRBV29-1 and TRBJ2-1, with D maybe TRBD2 (5 bases). The germline gives CDR1 SQVTM, CDR2 ANQGSEA. Trimming took 7 bases from V and 0 from J, leaving 16 bases between them. The CDR3 has 15 residues.

This clonotype showed up many times. This chain uses TRBV29-1 with TRBJ2-2; 12 positions agree with TRBD2. V was clipped by 8 bases and J by 6 bases; unmatched bases: 4. Per the germline V gene, CDR1 is SQVTM and CDR2 is ANQGSEA. This CDR3 has 13 residues. CDR3 DNA sequence: TGCAGCTTCAGGACTAGCGGGGCCGGGGAGCTGTTTTTT. Protein sequence: CSFRTSGAGELFF.

This clonotype was counted a few times. J is TRBJ1-1 and V is TRBV20-1; the match to TRBD1 covers 12 bases. The CDR3 totals 15 residues. The V gene's germline CDR1 is DFQATT and CDR2 SNEGSKA (reference sequence). Losses at the gene ends were 6 bases for V and 2 bases for J; bases not matched to a gene: 7. Here the CDR3 reads CSAGTGGFQNTEAFF. In nucleotides, the CDR3 is TGCAGTGCAGGGACAGGGGGCTTCCAAAACACTGAAGCTTTCTTT.

This clonotype was recorded many times. V is TRBV19 and J is TRBJ2-4; D remains ambiguous. The CDR3 length is 14 residues. Looked up from germline, CDR1 is LNHDA and CDR2 is SQIVND (reference sequence). V was pared by 3 bases and J by 0 bases, with 6 bases between. CDR3 amino acids: CASSMWTAKNIQYF. The CDR3 DNA reads as TGTGCCAGTAGTATGTGGACAGCCAAAAACATTCAGTACTTC. Full variable domain (outside the CDR3, taken from reference TRBV19 and TRBJ2-4): DGGITQSPKYLFRKEGQNVTLSCEQNLNHDAMYWYRQDPGQGLRLIYYSQIVNDFQKGDIAEGYSVSREKKESFPLTVTSAQKNPTAFYLCASSMWTAKNIQYFGAGTRLSVL.

This clonotype showed up many times. The CDR3 nucleotides read TGTGCCAGCAGCTTAGGTTCGGGACTCCGCACAGATACGCAGTATTTT. This gives the protein CASSLGSGLRTDTQYF. J is TRBJ2-3 and V is TRBV11-2; TRBD2 is a possible D gene (6 bases). The germline CDR1 and CDR2 sequences are SGHAT and FQNNGV. V was shortened by 1 base and J by 1 base, with 12 bases between the two germline ends. There are 16 residues in the CDR3.

This clonotype showed up just a few times. The J gene is TRBJ1-5, the V gene TRBV4-1; D ambiguous. V was shortened by 4 bases and J by 0 bases, with 16 bases between the two germline ends. Germline CDR1 is MGHRA and CDR2 is YSYEKL. This CDR3 region has 17 residues. The CDR3 sequence: CASSPSGSAISNQPQHF. The CDR3 DNA is TGCGCCAGCAGCCCCTCGGGATCCGCTATTAGCAATCAGCCCCAGCATTTT.

As for this clonotype: The junction shows a germline mismatch at one end, possibly a read error. The chain combines TRBV4-2 with TRBJ2-7; D is undetermined. Germline values: CDR1 LGHNA, CDR2 YNFKEQ. The CDR3 is made up of 13 amino acids. Here the CDR3 reads CAISPALSYEQYF. The CDR3 region has the DNA TGTGCCATCAGCCCCGCGCTCTCCTACGAGCAGTACTTC.

This clonotype appeared many times. This chain links TRBV29-1 with TRBJ1-1; weak D call: TRBD1 (5 bases). The CDR3 is 14 residues long. Between the trimmed V and J ends, which lost 1 base and 1 base, there was a span of 10 bases. Germline V gene data show CDR1 as SQVTM and CDR2 as ANQGSEA. CDR3 sequence: CSVEGTGTNTEAFF. The CDR3 bases are TGCAGCGTTGAAGGGACCGGGACGAACACTGAAGCTTTCTTT.

Ten or more counts support this clonotype. The rearrangement uses TRBV6-5 and TRBJ2-3; D is undetermined. Germline V lookup: CDR1 MNHEY, CDR2 SVGAGI. The CDR3 consists of 13 residues. Trimming removed 1 base from V and 0 bases from J, with 2 bases in between. The CDR3 loop is CASSYLSTDTQYF. The DNA of the CDR3 is TGTGCCAGCAGTTACTTGAGCACAGATACGCAGTATTTT.

Many counts were recorded for this clonotype. The J gene is TRBJ2-1, the V gene TRBV12-3 or TRBV12-4, with D perhaps matching TRBD2 (6 bases). Trimming removed 6 bases at V and 3 bases at J, with 12 bases between. This CDR3 is built from 14 residues. The CDR3 bases are TGTGCCAGCAGGGGGGGTGGGGACTACAATGAGCAGTTCTTC. This codes for CASRGGGDYNEQFF.

This clonotype was picked up many times. This chain links TRBV7-8 with TRBJ2-3; 11 bases fit TRBD2. Germline V gene data show CDR1 as SGHVS and CDR2 as FQNEAQ. Trimming cost V 5 bases and J 4 bases; bases outside gene matches: 8. The length of the CDR3 is 16 residues. CDR3 in amino acids: CASSIVAGGGADTQYF. CDR3 bases: TGTGCCAGCAGCATCGTAGCGGGAGGGGGGGCAGATACGCAGTATTTT.

This clonotype came up many times. This sequence joins TRBV3-1 and TRBJ2-7; no clear D. CDR1 is LGHDT, CDR2 YNNKEL, per germline (reference sequence). V lost 1 base and J 4 bases, leaving 8 bases between the germline ends. The CDR3 sequence is 13 residues long. The CDR3 region is CASSQVPGYEQYF. DNA of the CDR3: TGTGCCAGCAGCCAAGTACCGGGTTACGAGCAGTACTTC.

The sample holds many counts of this clonotype. The J gene is TRBJ2-6, the V gene TRBV7-2; the D is unclear. The CDR3 has 22 amino acids. Trimming shortened V by 3 bases and J by 2 bases, and 29 bases separated the two germline ends. The germline V gene encodes CDR1 SGHTA and CDR2 FQGNSA. In nucleotides, the CDR3 is TGTGCCAGCAGCTTCCTAAGGCAGGTCCCACCACCCCGCCGAGCTGGGGCCAACGTCCTGACTTTC. Residues: CASSFLRQVPPPRRAGANVLTF.

In its sample, this clonotype was seen many times. V and J are TRBV20-1 and TRBJ2-7, with 9 bases fitting TRBD2. Germline V lookup: CDR1 DFQATT, CDR2 SNEGSKA (reference sequence). The CDR3 extends over 14 amino acids. The V segment lost 2 bases and the J segment 3 bases; nucleotides outside the gene matches: 5. The CDR3 spells CSARRTSDRYEQYF. As DNA, the CDR3 is TGCAGTGCTAGAAGGACTAGCGATCGCTACGAGCAGTACTTC.

This clonotype was counted ten times or more. The rearrangement joins TRBV7-3 to TRBJ2-2; no definite D call. The CDR3 consists of 16 residues. V was clipped by 2 bases and J by 6 bases, with 16 bases between them. The germline V gene has CDR1 SGHTA and CDR2 FQGTGA. CDR3 region: CASSLLSTTSPGELFF. CDR3 nucleotides: TGTGCCAGCAGCTTATTAAGCACAACCTCACCCGGGGAGCTGTTTTTT.